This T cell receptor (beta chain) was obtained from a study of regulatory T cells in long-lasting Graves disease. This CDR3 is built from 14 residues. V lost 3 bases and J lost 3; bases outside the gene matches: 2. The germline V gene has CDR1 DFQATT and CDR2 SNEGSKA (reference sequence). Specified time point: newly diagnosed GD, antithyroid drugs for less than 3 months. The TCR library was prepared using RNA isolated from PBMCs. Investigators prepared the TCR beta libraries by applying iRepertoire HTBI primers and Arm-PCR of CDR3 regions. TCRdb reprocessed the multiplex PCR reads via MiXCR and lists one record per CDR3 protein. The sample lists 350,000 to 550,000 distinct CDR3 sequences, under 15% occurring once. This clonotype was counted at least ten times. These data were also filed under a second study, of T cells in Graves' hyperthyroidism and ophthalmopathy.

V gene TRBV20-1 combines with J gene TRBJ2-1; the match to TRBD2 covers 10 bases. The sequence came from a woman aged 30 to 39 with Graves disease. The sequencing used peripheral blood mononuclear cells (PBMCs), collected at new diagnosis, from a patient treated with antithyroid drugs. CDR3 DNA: TGCAGTGCTAGTCGGACTAGCGGCTACAATGAGCAGTTCTTC. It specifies CSASRTSGYNEQFF.